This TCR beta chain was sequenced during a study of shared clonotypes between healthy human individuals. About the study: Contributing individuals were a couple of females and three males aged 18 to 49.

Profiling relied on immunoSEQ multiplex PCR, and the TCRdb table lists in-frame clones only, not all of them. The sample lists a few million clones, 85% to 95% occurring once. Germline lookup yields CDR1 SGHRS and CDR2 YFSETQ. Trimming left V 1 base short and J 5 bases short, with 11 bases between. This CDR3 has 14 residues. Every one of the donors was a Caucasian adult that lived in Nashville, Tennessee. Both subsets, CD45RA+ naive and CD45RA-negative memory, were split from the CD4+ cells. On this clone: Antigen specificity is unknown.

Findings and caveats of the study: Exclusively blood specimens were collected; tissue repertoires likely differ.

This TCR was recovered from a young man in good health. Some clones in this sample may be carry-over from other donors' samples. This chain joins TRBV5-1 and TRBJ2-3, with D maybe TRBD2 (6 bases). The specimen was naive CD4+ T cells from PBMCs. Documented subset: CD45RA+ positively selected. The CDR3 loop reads CASSLPPRGDTQYF. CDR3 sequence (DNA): TGCGCCAGCAGCTTGCCCCCGCGGGGAGATACGCAGTATTTT.